A selection of T cell receptor beta chains follows, all from one sample in a study of PD-L1 blockade in urothelial cancer. The protocol was immunoSEQ multiplex PCR, while the TCRdb copy is restricted to in-frame clones and leaves out a portion. This sample yields about 130,000 clones, of which 86% are seen a single time; 2.4% belongs to the top ten. Here the sequenced sample was PBMCs, taken around atezolizumab (anti-PD-L1) treatment. The source is a man aged 50-60 years with urothelial cancer. The CDR3 runs from the conserved cysteine through the conserved F or W. The order of the fields is clone size, J gene, D gene, V gene, CDR3 protein, CDR3 DNA. D genes are given only for firm matches. Clone size is shown for a subset of rows, as once, few, many or a class of expanded clone.

clone_size: NA
j_call: TRBJ2-5
d_call: NA
v_call: TRBV6-1
cdr3_aa: CASSISHGETQYF
cdr3_nt: TGTGCCAGCAGTATATCCCACGGGGAGACCCAGTACTTC

clone_size: NA
j_call: TRBJ2-7
d_call: NA
v_call: TRBV5-1
cdr3_aa: CASSGQGGEQYF
cdr3_nt: TGCGCCAGCAGCGGGCAGGGTGGAGAGCAGTACTTC

clone_size: NA
j_call: TRBJ2-2
d_call: NA
v_call: TRBV10-2
cdr3_aa: CASSARHPEGELFF
cdr3_nt: TGCGCCAGCAGTGCGAGGCACCCCGAGGGGGAGCTGTTTTTT

clone_size: NA
j_call: TRBJ2-3
d_call: TRBD2
v_call: TRBV18
cdr3_aa: CASSLTSGSADTQYF
cdr3_nt: TGTGCCAGCTCGCTGACTAGCGGGAGTGCAGATACGCAGTATTTT

clone_size: NA
j_call: TRBJ2-5
d_call: TRBD2
v_call: TRBV27
cdr3_aa: CASSWTSQYQETQYF
cdr3_nt: TGTGCCAGCAGCTGGACTAGCCAATACCAAGAGACCCAGTACTTC

clone_size: once
j_call: TRBJ2-1
d_call: NA
v_call: TRBV7-2
cdr3_aa: CASSARGLNEQFF
cdr3_nt: TGTGCCAGCAGCGCCAGAGGGTTGAATGAGCAGTTCTTC

clone_size: NA
j_call: TRBJ2-2
d_call: TRBD2
v_call: TRBV5-6
cdr3_aa: CASSSPSREGWTGELFF
cdr3_nt: TGTGCCAGCAGCTCCCCCTCGCGGGAGGGATGGACCGGGGAGCTGTTTTTT

clone_size: NA
j_call: TRBJ1-5
d_call: NA
v_call: TRBV28
cdr3_aa: CASSLREDQPQHF
cdr3_nt: TGTGCCAGCAGTTTGAGGGAGGATCAGCCCCAGCATTTT

clone_size: NA
j_call: TRBJ2-2
d_call: NA
v_call: TRBV28
cdr3_aa: CASSLPGTSIGELFF
cdr3_nt: TGTGCCAGCAGTTTACCGGGGACATCGATCGGGGAGCTGTTTTTT

clone_size: once
j_call: TRBJ2-7
d_call: NA
v_call: TRBV19
cdr3_aa: CASGTSRGSYEQYF
cdr3_nt: TGTGCCAGTGGGACTTCGCGGGGAAGCTACGAGCAGTACTTC

clone_size: NA
j_call: TRBJ1-2
d_call: TRBD1
v_call: TRBV7-9
cdr3_aa: CASSLAFGQDYGYTF
cdr3_nt: TGTGCCAGCAGCTTAGCCTTTGGACAGGACTATGGCTACACCTTC

clone_size: NA
j_call: TRBJ2-1
d_call: NA
v_call: TRBV30
cdr3_aa: CAWNRQYNEQFF
cdr3_nt: TGTGCCTGGAACAGACAGTACAATGAGCAGTTCTTC

clone_size: NA
j_call: TRBJ2-2
d_call: NA
v_call: TRBV9
cdr3_aa: CASSVGRSRGKSGELFF
cdr3_nt: TGTGCCAGCAGCGTAGGAAGGAGTAGGGGGAAGTCCGGGGAGCTGTTTTTT

clone_size: NA
j_call: TRBJ1-1
d_call: NA
v_call: TRBV7-9
cdr3_aa: CASSQWVGRGTEAFF
cdr3_nt: TGTGCCAGCAGCCAGTGGGTAGGGAGAGGCACTGAAGCTTTCTTT

clone_size: NA
j_call: TRBJ1-1
d_call: TRBD1
v_call: TRBV9
cdr3_aa: CASSALGQMNTEAFF
cdr3_nt: TGTGCCAGCAGCGCATTGGGACAGATGAACACTGAAGCTTTCTTT

clone_size: NA
j_call: TRBJ1-1
d_call: NA
v_call: TRBV9
cdr3_aa: CASSVATAGATGEAFF
cdr3_nt: TGTGCCAGCAGCGTAGCTACGGCAGGGGCAACGGGGGAAGCTTTCTTT

clone_size: NA
j_call: TRBJ1-1
d_call: TRBD1
v_call: TRBV28
cdr3_aa: CASFSRGRATEAFF
cdr3_nt: TGTGCCAGCTTTTCCAGGGGGCGAGCGACTGAAGCTTTCTTT